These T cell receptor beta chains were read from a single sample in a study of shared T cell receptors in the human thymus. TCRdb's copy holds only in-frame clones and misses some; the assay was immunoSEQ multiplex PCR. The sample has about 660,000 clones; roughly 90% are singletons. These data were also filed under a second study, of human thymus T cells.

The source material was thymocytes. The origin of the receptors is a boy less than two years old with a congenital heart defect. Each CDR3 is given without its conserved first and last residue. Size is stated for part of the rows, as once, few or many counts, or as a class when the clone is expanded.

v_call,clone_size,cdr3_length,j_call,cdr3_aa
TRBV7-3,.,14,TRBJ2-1,ASSFGTSGMYNEQF
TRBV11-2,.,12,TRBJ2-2,ASSPGETSGELF
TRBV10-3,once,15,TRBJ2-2,AISGGLAGANTGELF
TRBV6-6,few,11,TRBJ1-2,ASSYGTDYGYT
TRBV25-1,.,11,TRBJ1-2,ASSEGLFYGYT
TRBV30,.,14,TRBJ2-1,AWSVARREGEYEQF
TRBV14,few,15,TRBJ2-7,ASSLRPPREAPYEQY
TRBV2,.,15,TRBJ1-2,ASSPRLARGRGYGYT
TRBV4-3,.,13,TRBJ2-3,ASSQGKDRDYTQY
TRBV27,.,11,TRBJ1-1,ASSMGQHTEAF
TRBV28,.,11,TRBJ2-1,ASSKGVGMEQF
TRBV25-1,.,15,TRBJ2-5,ASTPGLAGEGEETQY
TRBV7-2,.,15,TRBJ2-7,ASSSNRDREGSYEQY
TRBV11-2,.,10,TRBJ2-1,ASSLGLAEQF
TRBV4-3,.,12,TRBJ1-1,ASSHSRGNTEAF
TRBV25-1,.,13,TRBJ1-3,ASSEPPGSGNTIY
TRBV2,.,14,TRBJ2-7,ASREPGQQKSYEQY
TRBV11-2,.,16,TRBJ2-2,ASSSGTSGRVNTGELF
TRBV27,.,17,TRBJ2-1,ASSLVSGRALDFGNEQF
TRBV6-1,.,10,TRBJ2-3,ASRQCTDTQY
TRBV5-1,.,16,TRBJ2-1,ASSLALILAGGPNEQF
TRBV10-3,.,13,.,AIKERANLSYEQY
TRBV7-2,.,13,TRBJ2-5,ASSSGLARGETQY
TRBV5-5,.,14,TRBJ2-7,ASSLVGDRGRDEQY
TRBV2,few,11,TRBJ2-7,ASTDRAVYEQY
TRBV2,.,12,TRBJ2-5,ASIEGASGIFQY
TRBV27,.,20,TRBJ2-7,ASSLSILGIRGLAGERYEQY
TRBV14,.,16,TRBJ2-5,ASSHTGTSGRAGETQY
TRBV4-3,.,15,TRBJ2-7,ASSQLRDREAGYEQY
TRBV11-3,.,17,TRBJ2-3,ASSLDTSGRCVTTDTQY
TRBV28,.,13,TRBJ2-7,ASRPTRGHSYEQY
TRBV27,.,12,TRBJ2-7,ASSSLAGGYEQY
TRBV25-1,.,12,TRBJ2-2,ASSEEGWHGELF
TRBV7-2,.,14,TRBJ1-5,ASSLVTGTGEQPQH
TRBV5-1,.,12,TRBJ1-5,ASLQGAGEQPQH
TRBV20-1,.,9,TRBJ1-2,SERGEYGYT
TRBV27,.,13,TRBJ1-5,ASSPRRGVNQPQH
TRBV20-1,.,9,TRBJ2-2,SARVEGELF
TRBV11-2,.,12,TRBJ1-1,ASSFSAPTGGAF
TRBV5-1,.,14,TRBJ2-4,ASSLDRRLAKNIQY
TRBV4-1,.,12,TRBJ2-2,ASSQGTFSGELF
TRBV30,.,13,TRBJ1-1,AWSPLRAKETEAF
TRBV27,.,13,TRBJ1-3,ASSSGANSGNTIY
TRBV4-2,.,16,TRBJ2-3,ASSQVRQGESPTDTQY